The sequence of this T cell receptor (beta chain) was determined in a study of beta chain features in type 1 diabetes. This clone was picked up a small number of times. Trimming took off 4 bases at V and 3 bases at J, with 10 bases between the two ends. The CDR3 spans 14 residues. Germline V lookup: CDR1 KGHSH, CDR2 LQKENI. Every isolated RNA sample was fully reverse transcribed, so sequencing captured expressed TCRB transcripts. The data were produced by immunoSEQ multiplex PCR, yet TCRdb's version contains in-frame clones alone and is incomplete. The table has hundreds of thousands of clones, roughly an eighth seen once.

The material sequenced was naive CD4+ T cells from blood. V usage is TRBV18 and J usage is TRBJ2-1; tentatively, D is TRBD1 (5 bases). The sequence derives from a woman between 18 and 29 years old in good health. In nucleotides, the CDR3 is TGTGCCAGCTCACTCGTCAGGGACTACAATGAGCAGTTCTTC. This encodes CASSLVRDYNEQFF.